A selection of T cell receptor beta chains follows, all from one sample in a study of blood T cell repertoires in COVID-19. Clones were sequenced by immunoSEQ multiplex PCR, and TCRdb holds only the in-frame ones, with some missing. This table holds roughly 200,000 clones, about 85% found once. The sample was peripheral blood. The receptors come from a woman older than 75 with acute or convalescent COVID-19. Both conserved end residues are part of each CDR3. The order of the fields is CDR3 length, V gene, clone size, D gene, J gene, CDR3 protein, CDR3 DNA. The D gene is left open where the match is weak. The listing skips clone size in some rows; elsewhere it reads once, few, many or a size class.

>15|TRBV7-6|NA|TRBD2|TRBJ2-5
CASSLDLAGAGTQYF
TGTGCCAGCAGCTTAGACCTAGCGGGGGCCGGGACCCAGTACTTC
>15|TRBV18|NA|TRBD1|TRBJ2-1
CASSFSRQGIDEQFF
TGTGCCAGCTCCTTTTCCCGACAGGGGATCGATGAGCAGTTCTTC
>18|TRBV7-6|NA|NA|TRBJ1-6
CASSPMGGRFSYNSPLHF
TGTGCCAGCAGCCCCATGGGCGGGAGATTCTCCTATAATTCACCCCTCCACTTT
>18|TRBV21-1|NA|NA|TRBJ1-5
CASSKAREGGRSNQPQHF
TGTGCCAGCAGCAAAGCGCGGGAGGGGGGTCGGAGCAATCAGCCCCAGCATTTT
>17|TRBV4-1|NA|TRBD1|TRBJ1-5
CASSREGGRGSNQPQHF
TGCGCCAGCAGCCGCGAAGGGGGCAGGGGTTCCAATCAGCCCCAGCATTTT
>15|TRBV2|NA|NA|TRBJ2-3
CASSGQGQNTDTQYF
TGTGCCAGCAGCGGTCAGGGGCAAAACACAGATACGCAGTATTTT
>15|TRBV7-2|NA|TRBD2|TRBJ2-3
CASSWSGRAGDTQYF
TGTGCCAGCAGTTGGAGCGGGAGGGCGGGAGATACGCAGTATTTT
>15|TRBV28|few|TRBD1|TRBJ1-3
CASTTGGGGIDTIYF
TGTGCCAGCACCACAGGGGGCGGGGGCATTGACACCATATATTTT
>15|TRBV5-4|NA|TRBD2|TRBJ2-1
CASSLAAGGPFEQFF
TGTGCCAGCAGCTTGGCCGCGGGAGGGCCCTTTGAGCAGTTCTTC
>15|TRBV11-2|NA|TRBD2|TRBJ2-1
CASSSIAGVGNEQFF
TGTGCCAGCAGCTCAATAGCGGGAGTGGGGAATGAGCAGTTCTTC
>15|TRBV18|NA|TRBD1|TRBJ2-1
CASSTGTGNELEQFF
TGTGCCAGCTCAACCGGGACAGGGAACGAGCTAGAGCAGTTCTTC
>15|TRBV28|NA|NA|TRBJ1-2
CASSSGQSRQYGYTF
TGTGCCAGCAGTTCAGGACAGTCCCGCCAATATGGCTACACCTTC
>16|TRBV7-2|NA|TRBD2|TRBJ2-1
CASSPWTSGRAIEQFF
TGTGCCAGCAGCCCCTGGACTAGCGGGAGGGCCATTGAGCAGTTCTTC
>16|TRBV18|NA|NA|TRBJ1-3
CASSRGLARSGNTIYF
TGTGCCAGCTCACGGGGCCTTGCTCGCTCTGGAAACACCATATATTTT
>15|TRBV5-1|NA|TRBD1|TRBJ2-4
CASSLLRQGDGVQYF
TGCGCCAGCAGCTTATTGAGACAGGGCGACGGGGTTCAGTACTTC
>15|TRBV5-6|NA|TRBD1|TRBJ2-7
CASSVRDRETYEQYF
TGTGCCAGCAGCGTGCGGGACAGGGAGACCTACGAGCAGTACTTC
>17|TRBV7-9|NA|NA|TRBJ2-5
CASSSQARLGGEKTQYF
TGTGCCAGCAGCTCCCAAGCTCGACTAGGCGGGGAAAAGACCCAGTACTTC
>15|TRBV7-2|few|NA|TRBJ1-5
CASSPQGYSNQPQHF
TGTGCCAGCAGCCCCCAGGGGTACAGCAATCAGCCCCAGCATTTT
>15|TRBV7-7|many|NA|TRBJ2-7
CASSLFLDSSYEQYF
TGTGCTAGCAGCCTATTTCTGGACAGCTCCTACGAGCAGTACTTC
>17|TRBV5-4|NA|NA|TRBJ2-3
CASSREGGGYGTDTQYF
TGTGCCAGCAGCCGGGAGGGAGGGGGCTATGGCACAGATACGCAGTATTTT
>14|TRBV7-2|NA|NA|TRBJ2-7
CASSTTPGYNEQYF
TGTGCCAGCAGTACCACACCAGGGTACAACGAGCAGTACTTC
>13|TRBV2|NA|NA|TRBJ2-3
CASSSTSTDTQYF
TGTGCCAGCAGTTCTACTAGCACAGATACGCAGTATTTT
>15|TRBV29-1|NA|NA|TRBJ2-1
CSAATRRNLYNEQFF
TGCAGCGCCGCCACTAGACGCAACCTTTACAATGAGCAGTTCTTC
>16|TRBV19|NA|TRBD1|TRBJ2-2
CASRLRRDRGSGELFF
TGTGCCAGTAGATTACGGCGGGACAGGGGATCCGGGGAGCTGTTTTTT
>13|TRBV2|NA|NA|TRBJ2-5
CASVYREQETQYF
TGTGCCAGCGTGTACCGGGAGCAAGAGACCCAGTACTTC
>14|TRBV19|once|TRBD1|TRBJ1-2
CASKPDRGNYGYTF
TGTGCCAGTAAACCGGACAGGGGGAACTATGGCTACACCTTC
>14|TRBV4-3|NA|TRBD1|TRBJ1-2
CASSQSGGRNGYTF
TGCGCCAGCAGCCAATCAGGGGGGAGGAATGGCTACACCTTC
>13|TRBV7-2|NA|NA|TRBJ1-4
CASSGGTNEKLFF
TGTGCCAGCAGCGGAGGGACTAATGAAAAACTGTTTTTT
>13|TRBV28|few|TRBD1|TRBJ1-2
CAVNLDRGYGYTF
TGTGCCGTAAACTTGGACAGGGGTTATGGCTACACCTTC
>13|TRBV29-1|once|NA|TRBJ1-1
CSSCQGSRTEAFF
TGCAGCTCATGTCAGGGGTCTAGGACTGAAGCTTTCTTT
>16|TRBV7-9|NA|NA|TRBJ2-3
CASSPGLSGPTDTQYF
TGTGCCAGCAGCCCGGGACTCTCGGGGCCCACAGATACGCAGTATTTT
>14|TRBV18|NA|NA|TRBJ1-5
CASSYRAANQPQHF
TGTGCCAGCTCCTACAGGGCGGCAAATCAGCCCCAGCATTTT
>15|TRBV7-2|NA|TRBD2|TRBJ2-5
CASSSTSGGWETQYF
TGTGCCAGCAGCTCTACTAGCGGAGGGTGGGAGACCCAGTACTTC
>14|TRBV7-9|NA|NA|TRBJ1-3
CASSLEAAGNTIYF
TGTGCCAGCAGCTTGGAGGCGGCCGGAAACACCATATATTTT
>14|TRBV3-1/TRBV3-2|NA|NA|TRBJ2-1
CASSPSGVRNEQFF
TGTGCCAGCAGCCCCTCGGGAGTGAGGAATGAGCAGTTCTTC
>13|TRBV9|NA|NA|TRBJ1-6
CASSVAGNSPLHF
TGTGCCAGCAGCGTCGCGGGAAATTCACCCCTCCACTTT
>16|TRBV11-2|NA|TRBD1|TRBJ1-1
CASSRSPGGFMTEAFF
TGTGCCAGCAGCCGGAGCCCAGGGGGATTTATGACTGAAGCTTTCTTT
>13|TRBV2|once|NA|TRBJ1-4
CASKLTGDVKLFF
TGTGCCAGCAAACTAACAGGCGACGTTAAACTGTTTTTT
>17|TRBV6-2/TRBV6-3|NA|TRBD2|TRBJ2-3
CASSRNTAGVGLYTQYF
TGTGCCAGCAGCAGGAATACAGCGGGAGTCGGTTTGTATACGCAGTATTTT
>16|TRBV15|few|NA|TRBJ2-3
CATSRGERVATDTQYF
TGTGCCACCAGCAGAGGGGAGCGGGTGGCAACAGATACGCAGTATTTT
>19|TRBV7-6|NA|TRBD1|TRBJ2-1
CASSLVGAGGGILYNEQFF
TGTGCCAGCAGCTTAGTAGGAGCAGGGGGCGGAATTTTATACAATGAGCAGTTCTTC
>12|TRBV7-8|once|TRBD1|TRBJ1-1
CASSRQGLGAFF
TGTGCCAGCAGCCGACAGGGATTAGGAGCTTTCTTT
>14|TRBV7-9|NA|TRBD2|TRBJ2-3
CASSPRGGEGTQYF
TGTGCCAGCAGCCCTCGCGGGGGAGAGGGTACGCAGTATTTT
>12|TRBV3-1/TRBV3-2|NA|NA|TRBJ2-7
CASSQLSDEQYF
TGTGCCAGCAGCCAACTGTCGGACGAGCAGTACTTC
>13|TRBV4-3|NA|NA|TRBJ2-1
CASSQGARQRLFF
TGCGCCAGCAGCCAAGGGGCGAGACAGAGACTGTTCTTC
>13|TRBV6-5|NA|NA|TRBJ2-7
CASSYTQGIQQYF
TGTGCCAGCAGTTACACCCAGGGTATCCAGCAGTACTTC
>18|TRBV10-3|NA|NA|TRBJ2-2
CAISEGFGSQGRTGELFF
TGTGCCATCAGTGAAGGCTTTGGGTCCCAGGGGCGCACCGGGGAGCTGTTTTTT
>16|TRBV28|NA|NA|TRBJ2-1
CASSTHPPRGYNEQFF
TGTGCCAGCAGTACCCACCCACCCCGGGGCTACAATGAGCAGTTCTTC
>13|TRBV5-1|few|NA|TRBJ1-6
CASSSFPNSPLHF
TGCGCCAGCAGCTCGTTTCCTAATTCACCCCTCCACTTT
>18|TRBV1|NA|NA|TRBJ1-1
CTSSLGTRRPRGISEAFF
TGCACCAGCAGCTTAGGAACCCGGAGACCCCGAGGGATCAGTGAAGCTTTCTTT